This TCR beta chain was sequenced for a study of blood T cell repertoires in COVID-19. Study as a whole: Whether acute or convalescent, the COVID-19 samples came from the United States, Italy and Spain. Nucleic acid was either cDNA or gDNA, and it came from T cells, B-cell-depleted T cells, or PBMCs.

This clone was observed many times. The CDR3 loop spans 15 amino acids. J lost 3 bases, V lost 3 bases, and 5 bases had no gene match. Germline V lookup: CDR1 LNHNV, CDR2 YYDKDF (reference sequence). Authors' processing steps: For nucleated cells, counts were estimated from reference gene primer amplification. The method was immunoSEQ multiplex PCR; TCRdb's version includes in-frame clones alone and lacks a portion of them. V and J calls and clone size are copied from that table; D and trimming were computed from the DNA. This sample carries over 250,000 clones, approximately 83% of them seen once, and the ten largest clones take 9.5% to 12%.

Sequencing input: peripheral blood. This TCR came from a woman in her 70s with acute or convalescent COVID-19. J is TRBJ1-5 and V is TRBV15; TRBD1 aligns across 7 bases. CDR3: CATSRDTGVNQPQHF. CDR3 bases: TGTGCCACCAGCAGGGATACAGGGGTCAATCAGCCCCAGCATTTT.